The entry below describes one T cell receptor (beta chain). Antigen: not known. This CDR3 contains 11 residues. The V end was cut by 7 bases, the J end by 3 bases, with 6 bases between. This specimen belongs to a study of tumor-infiltrating lymphocytes in primary liver carcinoma. Study-wide results and caveats: Unsorted bulk samples meant CD4+ and CD8+ repertoires went uncompared. Blood fell significantly below tumors in its top-250-clone fraction (p = 0.039). Relative to tumor region pairs, the tumor-adjacent and tumor-blood pairs showed overlap that was lower.

RNA was extracted from whole blood without cell sorting, alongside germline DNA. With a constant-region primer, TCR beta cDNA was made from roughly 500 ng of total RNA. Employing slightly modified ARM-PCR, three nested multiplex PCR rounds were run, and these gave rise to the TCR beta libraries. Investigators reported that the first two PCR rounds, at 10 cycles each, used TRBV1-TRBV30 forward primers with a C-beta reverse primer. TCRdb ran MiXCR on the multiplex PCR reads and lists one entry per CDR3 protein. The sample records 320,000 or so distinct CDR3 sequences, about 60% being singletons. What was sequenced was peripheral blood. The TCR originated in a man aged 35 to 55 with primary liver carcinoma and hepatitis B virus infection. The V call is TRBV12-3 or TRBV12-4, the J call TRBJ2-5; TRBD1 is a possible D gene (5 bases). The chain's CDR3 is CASTREETQYF. The CDR3 region has the DNA TGTGCCAGCACCAGGGAAGAGACCCAGTACTTC.